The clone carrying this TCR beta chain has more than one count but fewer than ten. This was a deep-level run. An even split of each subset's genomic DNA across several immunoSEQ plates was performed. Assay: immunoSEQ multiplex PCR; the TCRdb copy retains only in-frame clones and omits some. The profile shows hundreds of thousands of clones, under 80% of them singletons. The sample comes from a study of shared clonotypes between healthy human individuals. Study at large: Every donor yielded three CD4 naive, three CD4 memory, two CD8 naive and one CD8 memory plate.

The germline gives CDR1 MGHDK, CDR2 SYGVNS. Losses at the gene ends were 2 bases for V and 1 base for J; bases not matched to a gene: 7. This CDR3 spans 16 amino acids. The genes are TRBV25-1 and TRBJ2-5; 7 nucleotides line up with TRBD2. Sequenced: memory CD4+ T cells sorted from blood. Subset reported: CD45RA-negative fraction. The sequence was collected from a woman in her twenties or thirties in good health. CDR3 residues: CASSENRGGPQETQYF. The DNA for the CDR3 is TGTGCCAGCAGTGAAAACCGGGGAGGGCCCCAAGAGACCCAGTACTTC.